The 6 T cell receptor beta chains reported below all come from one sample, sequenced in a study of T cell changes during pregnancy in multiple sclerosis. Profiled with immunoSEQ multiplex PCR; TCRdb holds only in-frame clones, not every one. The sample includes around 110,000 clones, around 93% seen only once; the top ten take 0.78%. The material sequenced was peripheral blood, taken in the third trimester of pregnancy. Source of these receptors: a female donor in good health, enrolled as a control in a pregnancy study.

This clone was recorded only once. The chain employs TRBV7-3 and TRBJ2-5, with a possible D match to TRBD2 (6 bases). With 5 bases removed from V and 5 bases from J, the gap between germline ends came to 12 bases. Germline V CDR1 and CDR2: SGHTA, FQGTGA. This CDR3 contains 13 residues. This CDR3 reads CASSPHRGETQYF. The CDR3 nucleotides are TGTGCCAGCAGCCCCCATCGGGGGGAGACCCAGTACTTC.

This CDR3 is CASSPGSSGAYEQYF. The CDR3, as DNA: TGTGCCAGTAGCCCCGGGTCTAGCGGGGCCTACGAGCAGTACTTC. V is TRBV19 and J is TRBJ2-7; 9 nucleotides agree with TRBD2. This CDR3 contains 15 residues. J lost 2 bases, V lost 6 bases, and 8 bases had no gene match. The germline V gene has CDR1 LNHDA and CDR2 SQIVND (reference sequence).

The chain joins TRBV30 to TRBJ2-1; TRBD1 agrees at 7 bases. Germline V gene sequence: CDR1 GTSNPN, CDR2 SVGIG (reference sequence). This CDR3 has 12 amino acids. V lost 3 bases and J lost 6; bases outside the gene matches: 2. The CDR3 DNA follows: TGTGCCTGGAGGAGGACAGGCAATGAGCAGTTCTTC. Translating it yields CAWRRTGNEQFF. The variable domain in full, with the rest retrieved from reference TRBV30 and TRBJ2-1, is SQTIHQWPATLVQPVGSPLSLECTVEGTSNPNLYWYRQAAGRGLQLLFYSVGIGQISSEVPQNLSASRPQDRQFILSSKKLLLSDSGFYLCAWRRTGNEQFFGPGTRLTVL.

Only a few counts were recorded for this clone. The chain uses TRBV9 and TRBJ2-2; 11 bases map to TRBD1. Germline assignment: CDR1 SGDLS and CDR2 YYNGEE. Trimming took 4 bases from V and 4 from J; bases not matched to a gene: 9. CDR3 length: 17 residues. The CDR3 region has the DNA TGTGCCAGCAGCCTAGGGACAGGGGGTATTAGCACCGGGGAGCTGTTTTTT. It translates to CASSLGTGGISTGELFF.

The chain combines TRBV27 with TRBJ1-5; 8 nucleotides match TRBD1. Germline V CDR1 and CDR2: MNHEY, SMNVEV (reference sequence). The CDR3 has 15 amino acids. J lost 6 bases, V lost 6 bases, and 10 bases had no gene match. The CDR3 coding sequence is TGTGCCAGCAGACTATCCAGGGGGCAGGGTCAGCCCCAGCATTTT. This codes for CASRLSRGQGQPQHF.

This clone was recorded a few times. CDR3 DNA: TGTGCCAGCAGTGTTATGTCAAGTTCGGGTCAGCCCCAGCATTTT. Encoded protein: CASSVMSSSGQPQHF. This chain joins TRBV2 and TRBJ1-5, with unresolved D. The CDR3 totals 15 residues. Germline lookup yields CDR1 SNHLY and CDR2 FYNNEI. V was trimmed by 4 bases and J by 6 bases, leaving 16 bases between them.